The 25 T cell receptor beta chains below all came from one sample that was sequenced in a study of Ad26.COV2.S vaccination and SARS-CoV-2 variants. The treatment here: roughly 20 received Ad26.COV2.S at low or high dose, single or two shots; about 5 received placebo; per-sample allocation not given. Following the first vaccine or placebo injection, samples were taken on day 63. Profiled with immunoSEQ multiplex PCR; TCRdb holds only in-frame clones, not every one. The sample holds roughly 500,000 clones; roughly 87% are singletons and the top ten take about 13%. The input for sequencing was peripheral blood, taken in a trial of Ad26.COV2.S vaccine versus placebo. These receptors originate from a person aged 18-65 years who received the Ad26.COV2.S COVID-19 vaccine or a placebo.

The chain employs TRBV19 and TRBJ2-1, with D hard to call. The CDR3 contains 12 residues. Trimming removed 9 bases at V and 4 bases at J, with 10 bases between. CDR1 is LNHDA, CDR2 SQIVND, per germline (reference sequence). CDR3 nucleotide sequence: TGTGCCAGCTCACTCGGTTACAATGAGCAGTTCTTC. Translation: CASSLGYNEQFF.

This chain connects TRBV7-2 to TRBJ2-5; 8 bases are a match to TRBD2. Germline assignment: CDR1 SGHTA and CDR2 FQGNSA. The CDR3 totals 15 residues. V lost 1 base and J lost 0; bases outside the gene matches: 1. CDR3 sequence (DNA): TGTGCCAGCAGCTTAGACGGGAGGGACCAAGAGACCCAGTACTTC. This translates into CASSLDGRDQETQYF.

This chain connects TRBV10-3 to TRBJ2-2; D may be TRBD1 (6 bases). The CDR3 is 15 amino acids. CDR1 and CDR2 (germline): ENHRY, SYGVKD. V was cut by 5 bases and J by 3 bases, with 13 bases left in between. This CDR3 reads CAISSSRTDTGELFF. The CDR3 bases are TGTGCCATCAGTTCGTCGAGGACAGACACCGGGGAGCTGTTTTTT.

The chain joins TRBV19 to TRBJ1-2, with D possibly being TRBD1 (6 bases). V was clipped by 7 bases and J by 6 bases, with 15 bases between them. Germline V gives CDR1 LNHDA, CDR2 SQIVND (reference sequence). The CDR3 length is 13 residues. The DNA of the CDR3 is TGTGCCAGTAATAAGGGGGGTCGGCATGGCTACACCTTC. Its translation is CASNKGGRHGYTF.

This clone was recorded once. This chain joins TRBV19 and TRBJ2-1; 7 bases fit TRBD2. Germline CDR1 is LNHDA and CDR2 is SQIVND (reference sequence). With V trimmed by 3 bases and J by 0 bases, 5 bases remained unmatched. CDR3 length: 16 residues. Here the CDR3 DNA reads TGTGCCAGTAGTATTTTGGGGGGGATCTCCTACAATGAGCAGTTCTTC. Translation gives CASSILGGISYNEQFF.

The sample holds a few counts of this clone. V is TRBV28 and J is TRBJ1-2; 10 bases fit TRBD1. The CDR3 consists of 17 residues. Looked up from germline, CDR1 is MDHEN and CDR2 is SYDVKM. With 6 bases clipped from V and 4 bases from J, the junction kept 14 bases outside the gene matches. The CDR3 is CASRLRQGASTSYGYTF. CDR3 DNA sequence: TGTGCCAGCAGACTACGACAGGGGGCGTCCACTTCCTATGGCTACACCTTC.

The chain is built from TRBV4-3 and TRBJ2-1; D may be TRBD2 (6 bases). Germline assignment: CDR1 LGHNA and CDR2 YSLEER. The CDR3 consists of 15 residues. V was trimmed by 1 base and J by 6 bases, leaving 13 bases between them. CDR3 protein: CASSQVSGLANEQFF. In DNA form, the CDR3 reads TGCGCCAGCAGCCAAGTGAGCGGGCTCGCCAATGAGCAGTTCTTC.

J is TRBJ2-1 and V is TRBV7-8; a possible D gene is TRBD2 (7 bases). Trimming cost V 4 bases and J 4 bases, with 20 bases left between them. The CDR3 loop spans 17 amino acids. Germline lookup yields CDR1 SGHVS and CDR2 FQNEAQ. The CDR3 nucleotides are TGTGCCAGCAGCTCCCTCCCGATGAGCGGGACATACAATGAGCAGTTCTTC. Protein product: CASSSLPMSGTYNEQFF. The variable domain in full, with the rest retrieved from reference TRBV7-8 and TRBJ2-1, is GAGVSQSPRYKVAKRGQDVALRCDPISGHVSLFWYQQALGQGPEFLTYFQNEAQLDKSGLPSDRFFAERPEGSVSTLKIQRTQQEDSAVYLCASSSLPMSGTYNEQFFGPGTRLTVL.

CDR3: CASSTDLGGSPLHF. The CDR3 DNA is TGCGCCAGCAGCACTGACTTAGGGGGTTCACCCCTCCACTTT. The rearrangement uses TRBV5-1 and TRBJ1-6; tentatively, D is TRBD1 (6 bases). Germline CDR1 and CDR2: SGHRS and YFSETQ. There are 14 residues in the CDR3. Trimming cost V 4 bases and J 9 bases, with 14 bases left between them. The entire variable domain, with the rest obtained from reference TRBV5-1 and TRBJ1-6, is as follows: KAGVTQTPRYLIKTRGQQVTLSCSPISGHRSVSWYQQTPGQGLQFLFEYFSETQRNKGNFPGRFSGRQFSNSRSEMNVSTLELGDSALYLCASSTDLGGSPLHFGNGTRLTVT.

This clone was observed a handful of times. This chain connects TRBV19 to TRBJ1-5; D gene unclear. This CDR3 comprises 13 residues. V lost 8 bases to trimming and J lost 1 base, with 9 bases between them. Germline loops: CDR1 LNHDA, CDR2 SQIVND (reference sequence). CDR3: CASGQQSNQPQHF. CDR3 coding DNA: TGTGCCAGTGGGCAGCAAAGCAATCAGCCCCAGCATTTT.

V usage is TRBV24-1 and J usage is TRBJ2-1; the match to TRBD1 covers 9 bases. Trimming at V came to 5 bases and at J to 11 bases, leaving 6 bases not matched to a gene. Germline values: CDR1 KGHDR, CDR2 SFDVKD. This CDR3 has 13 amino acids. The CDR3 nucleotides are TGTGCCACCAGTGCCCCTGGGACAGGGAAGCAGTTCTTC. The encoded protein is CATSAPGTGKQFF.

J is TRBJ1-1 and V is TRBV5-1, with D unresolved. Deletions cut 3 bases from V and 0 bases from J, with 6 bases between. The V gene's germline CDR1 is SGHRS and CDR2 YFSETQ. The CDR3 spans 13 residues. This chain's CDR3 is CASSSILNTEAFF. CDR3 nucleotide sequence: TGCGCCAGCAGCTCCATATTGAACACTGAAGCTTTCTTT.

The chain recombines TRBV29-1 with TRBJ2-7, with D perhaps being TRBD1 or TRBD2 (5 bases each). The CDR3 covers 16 residues. The germline CDR1 and CDR2 sequences are SQVTM and ANQGSEA. Trimming shortened V by 4 bases and J by 3 bases, and 22 bases separated the two germline ends. CDR3 amino acids: CSVVGQTSGPGYEQYF. For the CDR3, the DNA is TGCAGCGTTGTGGGCCAGACATCGGGGCCCGGCTACGAGCAGTACTTC.

V and J are TRBV2 and TRBJ2-3; 9 nucleotides line up with TRBD1. V shed 6 bases, J shed 3 bases, and the junction held 4 bases outside the gene matches. CDR1 and CDR2 from the germline V gene are SNHLY and FYNNEI. The CDR3 extends over 14 amino acids. The CDR3 DNA reads TGTGCCAGCAGGCACAGGGGGCCAACAGATACGCAGTATTTT. Amino acid sequence: CASRHRGPTDTQYF.

This chain uses TRBV30 with TRBJ2-1; 9 bases agree with TRBD1. The CDR3 has 14 amino acids. V shed 5 bases and J 9 bases; nucleotides not matched to a gene: 11. The germline V gene encodes CDR1 GTSNPN and CDR2 SVGIG (reference sequence). The CDR3 DNA reads TGTGCCTGGGATCCGGGACAGGGTCTTGGTGAGCAGTTCTTC. Translated: CAWDPGQGLGEQFF.

The chain couples TRBV6-2 or TRBV6-3 to TRBJ2-7, with D possibly matching TRBD2 (5 bases). This CDR3 region has 16 residues. V was pared by 2 bases and J by 3 bases, with 17 bases between. Germline CDR1 MNHEY, CDR2 SVGEGT. The CDR3 reads CASSYGASWERYEQYF. CDR3 DNA: TGTGCCAGCAGTTACGGTGCGTCATGGGAGCGCTACGAGCAGTACTTC.

The chain uses TRBV10-2 and TRBJ2-1; 12 bases fit TRBD2. The CDR3 is 15 amino acids. Germline CDR1 reads WSHSY; CDR2 reads SAAADI. Trimming took 5 bases from V and 7 from J; bases not matched to a gene: 6. CDR3 bases: TGCGCCAGCAGTCCTAGCGGGAGGGCAAGTAATGAGCAGTTCTTC. Its protein product is CASSPSGRASNEQFF.

This chain joins TRBV27 and TRBJ2-3; 7 nucleotides match TRBD1. The length of the CDR3 is 15 residues. The V and J ends lost 2 bases and 7 bases, in that order; junction bases with no gene match: 9. Germline V gene sequence: CDR1 MNHEY, CDR2 SMNVEV (reference sequence). The CDR3 here is CASSLRGTDLYTQYF. DNA for the CDR3: TGTGCCAGCAGTTTAAGGGGGACAGATTTATATACGCAGTATTTT.

V gene TRBV7-6 combines with J gene TRBJ2-2; D may be TRBD1 (6 bases). CDR1 SGHVS and CDR2 FNYEAQ come from the germline V gene. There are 18 residues in the CDR3. Trimming left V 3 bases short and J 3 bases short, with 20 bases between. CDR3 protein: CASSLWGTDRFYTGELFF. The CDR3 nucleotides read TGTGCCAGCAGCTTGTGGGGGACCGACAGGTTCTACACCGGGGAGCTGTTTTTT.

This rearrangement joins TRBV6-5 to TRBJ1-2, with 9 bases fitting TRBD1. Trimming at V came to 8 bases and at J to 1 base, leaving 8 bases not matched to a gene. Germline V CDR1 and CDR2: MNHEY, SVGAGI. The CDR3 has 15 amino acids. The chain's CDR3 is CASFGGTGFNYGYTF. CDR3 nucleotides: TGTGCCAGCTTTGGAGGGACAGGGTTTAACTATGGCTACACCTTC.

V and J are TRBV19 and TRBJ2-6, with D perhaps matching TRBD1 (6 bases). V dropped 3 bases and J dropped 1 base, with 10 bases sitting between them. CDR1 is LNHDA, CDR2 SQIVND, per germline (reference sequence). The CDR3 sequence is 16 residues long. The DNA of the CDR3 is TGTGCCAGTAGTATCGGGACACCGTCTGGGGCCAACGTCCTGACTTTC. The encoded protein is CASSIGTPSGANVLTF.

The V call is TRBV3-1 (or the pseudogene TRBV3-2), the J call TRBJ1-4; D possibly corresponds to TRBD1 (5 bases). The V gene lost 4 bases and the J gene lost 7 bases, with 16 bases spanning the gap. Germline V CDR1 and CDR2: LGHDT, YNNKEL (reference sequence). This CDR3 has 15 amino acids. CDR3 coding DNA: TGTGCCAGCAGCCGGCAGGGAGGGGAGGCTGAAAAACTGTTTTTT. It codes for CASSRQGGEAEKLFF.

This clone was seen only a few times. The chain employs TRBV4-2 and TRBJ2-1; D gene unclear. The length of the CDR3 is 15 residues. Germline loops: CDR1 LGHNA, CDR2 YNFKEQ. V lost 0 bases, J lost 0 bases, and 6 bases lay in between. The CDR3 nucleotides read TGTGCCAGCAGCCAAGAAGGCGGCTCCTACAATGAGCAGTTCTTC. This sequence encodes CASSQEGGSYNEQFF.

The chain's CDR3 is CASSSRGQETQYF. CDR3 sequence (DNA): TGCGCCAGCAGCTCGCGGGGGCAAGAGACCCAGTACTTC. V gene TRBV5-1 combines with J gene TRBJ2-5; TRBD2 agrees at 7 bases. This CDR3 comprises 13 residues. J lost 2 bases, V lost 3 bases, and 1 base had no gene match. The V gene's germline CDR1 is SGHRS and CDR2 YFSETQ.

In nucleotides, the CDR3 is TGTGCCAGCAGTTTATTGCGCGGATTAGGCAATGAAAAACTGTTTTTT. Translating it yields CASSLLRGLGNEKLFF. The genes are TRBV27 and TRBJ1-4; D unclear. This CDR3 has 16 residues. In germline, CDR1 is MNHEY, CDR2 SMNVEV (reference sequence). V lost 1 base and J lost 5, with 14 bases in between. The variable domain in full, with the rest retrieved from reference TRBV27 and TRBJ1-4, is EAQVTQNPRYLITVTGKKLTVTCSQNMNHEYMSWYRQDPGLGLRQIYYSMNVEVTDKGDVPEGYKVSRKEKRNFPLILESPSPNQTSLYFCASSLLRGLGNEKLFFGSGTQLSVL.